The source of this T cell receptor beta chain is a study of neoadjuvant anti-PD-1 for oral cavity cancer. Sequencing used immunoSEQ multiplex PCR; TCRdb keeps in-frame clones, though not all of them. The sample contains fewer than 8,500 clones, around 76% of which appear only once. Germline CDR1 reads LGHNA; CDR2 reads YSLEER. The CDR3 is made up of 13 amino acids. V lost 6 bases and J lost 7, with 12 bases in between. The specimen comprised PBMCs, sampled before nivolumab (anti-PD-1) treatment. The gene calls are TRBV4-3 and TRBJ2-2; D is unresolved. This clonotype was sampled from a person between 40 and 80 years old with oral cavity squamous cell carcinoma. The DNA of the CDR3 is TGCGCCAGCAGTCTTAGGGTTAGCGGGGAGCTGTTTTTT. Its protein is CASSLRVSGELFF.